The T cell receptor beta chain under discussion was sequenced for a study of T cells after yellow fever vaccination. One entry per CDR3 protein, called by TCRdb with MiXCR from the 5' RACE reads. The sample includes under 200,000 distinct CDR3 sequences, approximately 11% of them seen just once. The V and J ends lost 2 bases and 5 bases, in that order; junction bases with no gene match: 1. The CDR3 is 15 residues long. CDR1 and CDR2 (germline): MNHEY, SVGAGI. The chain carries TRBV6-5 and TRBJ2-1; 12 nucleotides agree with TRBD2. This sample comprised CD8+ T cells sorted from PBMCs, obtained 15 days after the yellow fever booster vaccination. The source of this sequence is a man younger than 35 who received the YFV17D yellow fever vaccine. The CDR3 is CASSYLAGGDNEQFF. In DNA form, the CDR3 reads TGTGCCAGCAGTTACCTAGCGGGGGGGGACAATGAGCAGTTCTTC.